This TCR beta chain was sequenced during a study of cytomegalovirus exposure and HLA in healthy donors (dated 2017 in TCRdb). Turning to the overall study: A later analysis indicated that the roughly 120 validation repertoires were generated on the platform also employed for the approximately 700 repertoires of the first cohort. The study was designed to test whether signatures of past pathogen exposure could be identified by cataloging public T cell receptors. In addition to the first cohort of 666 subjects, a separate validation cohort of 120 different subjects was used. The study combined high-throughput TCR immunosequencing, statistical association of individual TCRs with disease status, and machine learning to predict cytomegalovirus infection status.

What the authors observed across the whole study: A later analysis found that TCRs clustered in the first cohort also tended to co-occur in the 120 validation repertoires, with 94% of cluster scores above 0. Cytomegalovirus status was reported to be diagnosed by the classifier with high specificity and sensitivity in both the original and validation cohorts. According to the authors, the approach could potentially be generalized to other disease states and immunological phenotypes. While some public TCRs were present in many individuals, most TCR sequences turned up only very rarely across donors. All 120 or so repertoires were used to score co-occurrence in the validation cohort in a later analysis, because that analysis had no HLA typing for the cohort. In the study, around 160 TCR beta chains were listed as associated with cytomegalovirus. In vitro tests confirmed that three of the cytomegalovirus-associated TCR beta chains recognize cytomegalovirus antigens.

Libraries were constructed by the immunoSEQ multiplex PCR assay. The published analysis was carried out like this. A statistical classification framework was built to diagnose cytomegalovirus status from the catalog of TCR beta chain sequences. TCRdb provides this immuneACCESS table in a form limited to in-frame rearrangements. Some clones are lacking; in checked studies, under half of them reflect an unresolved V gene, and why the rest are absent is not known. Clone size and the V and J calls come from that table; the DNA yielded D and trimming. This sample has about 38,000 clones in its table, and approximately 92% of those were observed once. Around 3.4% of the sample is in the top ten clones. The germline V gene gives CDR1 as LGHNT and CDR2 as FRNRAP. From its cysteine to its phenylalanine, the CDR3 spans 15 amino acids. The only DNA kept is the CDR3, 45 bases in frame from the first base. V lost 1 base and J lost 4 bases; the stretch between them is 12 bases long.

A word on this clone: Its binding antigen is unknown. Per-base quality was not reported, and no clone a single base away is much larger than it.

The donors were included in the validation cohort of over a hundred subjects, a group kept apart from the approximately 670-subject first cohort. The receptor was derived from a man between 18 and 29 years old in good health and CMV-seronegative. What was sequenced was PBMCs. The chain was built from TRBV12-5 and TRBJ2-3; the D gene cannot be resolved reliably. CDR3 reads: CASGLATHRADTQYF. The nucleotide sequence reads TGTGCTAGTGGTTTGGCCACACATCGGGCAGATACGCAGTATTTT. Full variable domain (CDR3 extended with the reference TRBV12-5 and TRBJ2-3 proteins): DARVTQTPRHKVTEMGQEVTMRCQPILGHNTVFWYRQTMMQGLELLAYFRNRAPLDDSGMPKDRFSAEMPDATLATLKIQPSEPRDSAVYFCASGLATHRADTQYFGPGTRLTVL.